The entry below gives a single TCR beta chain sequence along with its context. Cohorts were based on clinical histories the participants reported. These data are taken from a study of blood T cell repertoires in COVID-19. About the study: Samples taken during acute and convalescent COVID-19 were collected in the United States, Italy and Spain.

In the authors' workflow: Reference gene primer amplification gave estimated nucleated cell counts. Only in-frame clones appear in the TCRdb table, and some are missing; sequencing was by immunoSEQ multiplex PCR. D and trimming were read from the DNA, whereas the V and J calls and clone size are those reported in that table. The sample contains under 200,000 clones, about 91% of which appear only once. Germline-derived CDR1 and CDR2 are SGHVS and FNYEAQ. The length of the CDR3 is 13 residues. Deletions cut 5 bases from V and 10 bases from J, with 17 bases between. The sequence was obtained from a woman between 18 and 29 years old who had recovered from COVID-19. This chain connects TRBV7-6 to TRBJ1-1; D might be TRBD1 (5 bases). Sequenced material: PBMCs or T cells enriched from blood (not recorded which). The CDR3 DNA is TGTGCCAGCAGCCTCCTTGGGCAGGGTGGAGCTTTCTTT. This codes for CASSLLGQGGAFF.